These 20 T cell receptor beta chains originate from one sample sequenced in a study of a mutant IDH1 vaccine in newly diagnosed glioma. Time point reported: week 23, last vaccination. Vaccine doses each comprised 300 ug of mutant IDH1 20-mer peptide, with topical imiquimod. Their specific antigens are unknown. Profiled with immunoSEQ multiplex PCR; TCRdb holds only in-frame clones, not every one. Here the sample spans 70,000 to 90,000 clones, about 82% being singletons. Material: PBMCs, obtained from a glioma patient whose treatment included an IDH1 peptide vaccine. The receptors come from a man aged 25 to 40 with glioma. Some clones in this sample may be carry-over from other donors' samples.

This chain uses TRBV19 with TRBJ1-4; a weak D match, TRBD1 (5 bases). The V and J ends lost 8 bases and 4 bases respectively, with 14 bases between them. Germline V gene data show CDR1 as LNHDA and CDR2 as SQIVND (reference sequence). The CDR3 contains 14 residues. CDR3 coding DNA: TGTGCCAGTGAAGACAGAGCGCTTAATGAAAAACTGTTTTTT. This encodes CASEDRALNEKLFF.

The rearrangement links TRBV5-1 to TRBJ2-4; tentative D call: TRBD1 (5 bases). Between the trimmed V and J ends, which lost 0 bases and 2 bases, there was a span of 12 bases. The CDR3 has 16 amino acids. From germline, CDR1 is SGHRS and CDR2 YFSETQ. CDR3 nucleotides: TGCGCCAGCAGCTTGGATGGAGCAGGGTCCAAAAACATTCAGTACTTC. It specifies CASSLDGAGSKNIQYF.

The chain is built from TRBV5-4 and TRBJ2-3; 9 bases map to TRBD2. Germline lookup yields CDR1 SGHNT and CDR2 YYREEE (reference sequence). The CDR3 is made up of 11 amino acids. V shed 7 bases and J 15 bases; nucleotides not matched to a gene: 9. CDR3 sequence reads: CASSQRGEQYF. In DNA, the CDR3 is TGTGCCAGCTCGCAGCGGGGGGAACAATATTTT.

This clone has only a few counts. This chain joins TRBV28 and TRBJ1-2; D is ambiguous. Germline CDR1 and CDR2: MDHEN and SYDVKM. Trimming cost V 3 bases and J 3 bases, with 8 bases left between them. The length of the CDR3 is 13 residues. The CDR3, as DNA: TGTGCCAGCAGTTTCTTCCGGGACTATGGCTACACCTTC. This codes for CASSFFRDYGYTF.

This chain joins TRBV6-6 and TRBJ2-5; D gene ambiguous. V lost 2 bases and J 7 bases, leaving 17 bases between the germline ends. The CDR3 sequence is 15 residues long. Germline loops: CDR1 MNHNY, CDR2 SVGAGI (reference sequence). The chain's CDR3 is CASSYGQALVGTQYF. The CDR3 bases are TGTGCCAGCAGTTACGGGCAGGCCCTAGTCGGGACCCAGTACTTC.

The CDR3 DNA reads TGTGCCAGCAGTGTACAGGGGTCTAATGAAAAACTGTTTTTT. Its protein is CASSVQGSNEKLFF. The J gene is TRBJ1-4, the V gene TRBV6-1; TRBD1 aligns across 7 bases. The CDR3 length is 14 residues. Germline CDR1 is MNHNS and CDR2 is SASEGT. Trimming took 4 bases from V and 3 from J; bases not matched to a gene: 2.

V is TRBV4-1 and J is TRBJ2-3; 8 bases fit TRBD2. The V and J ends lost 4 bases and 3 bases, in that order; junction bases with no gene match: 15. Germline V gives CDR1 MGHRA, CDR2 YSYEKL. The CDR3 covers 18 residues. The CDR3 protein is CASSRLPVGGRQTDTQYF. The CDR3 region has the DNA TGCGCCAGCAGCCGCCTACCAGTTGGCGGGAGGCAGACAGATACGCAGTATTTT.

This chain connects TRBV5-1 to TRBJ2-7; 7 positions agree with TRBD2. Germline loops: CDR1 SGHRS, CDR2 YFSETQ. J was trimmed by 3 bases and V by 4 bases; bases with no gene match: 1. This CDR3 spans 12 amino acids. The CDR3: CASSRDYYEQYF. CDR3 DNA: TGCGCCAGCAGCAGGGACTACTACGAGCAGTACTTC. Filled out from reference TRBV5-1 and TRBJ2-7, the complete variable domain reads KAGVTQTPRYLIKTRGQQVTLSCSPISGHRSVSWYQQTPGQGLQFLFEYFSETQRNKGNFPGRFSGRQFSNSRSEMNVSTLELGDSALYLCASSRDYYEQYFGPGTRLTVT.

The chain uses TRBV2 and TRBJ2-5; D is undetermined. The J call may be mistaken, given a closer DNA end match to TRBJ2-7. Germline V lookup: CDR1 SNHLY, CDR2 FYNNEI. The CDR3 totals 10 residues. The CDR3 bases are TGTGCCAGCAGGGGCAACGAGCAGTACTTC. It codes for CASRGNEQYF.

The chain employs TRBV7-2 and TRBJ2-2; 7 bases fit TRBD1. This CDR3 is 13 amino acids long. Unmatched junction bases numbered 3, after V lost 5 bases and J lost 6 bases. Per germline, CDR1 SGHTA and CDR2 FQGNSA. The CDR3 loop is CASSVQGPGELFF. The CDR3 region has the DNA TGTGCCAGCAGCGTACAGGGGCCCGGGGAGCTGTTTTTT.

The chain combines TRBV28 with TRBJ1-1; D remains unclear. The CDR3 is 11 residues long. Trimming left V 3 bases short and J 5 bases short, with 4 bases between. CDR1 is MDHEN and CDR2 is SYDVKM in the germline V gene. CDR3 DNA: TGTGCCAGCAGTTTGTGGACTGAAGCTTTCTTT. It yields the protein CASSLWTEAFF.

V usage is TRBV13 and J usage is TRBJ1-1; 7 bases align to TRBD1. Germline V CDR1 and CDR2: PRHDT, FYEKMQ (reference sequence). V trimming: 3 bases; J trimming: 4 bases; junction bases outside the gene matches: 23. The CDR3 totals 20 residues. The CDR3 sequence: CASSFTGVLAPERLGTEAFF. CDR3 bases: TGTGCCAGCAGCTTTACAGGGGTATTGGCCCCCGAACGTTTAGGCACTGAAGCTTTCTTT.

The gene calls are TRBV2 and TRBJ2-1; D unresolved. The germline V gene has CDR1 SNHLY and CDR2 FYNNEI. The CDR3 length is 15 residues. The V end lost 6 bases, the J end lost 7 bases, and 19 bases lay between the germline ends. CDR3 DNA sequence: TGTGCCAGCAGGAAATCTGATAGGGAAGTGAATGAGCAGTTCTTC. As protein: CASRKSDREVNEQFF.

The rearrangement links TRBV28 to TRBJ1-4, with 7 bases matching TRBD1. The CDR3 runs 14 residues. Germline loops: CDR1 MDHEN, CDR2 SYDVKM. J was trimmed by 7 bases and V by 7 bases; bases with no gene match: 9. In DNA, the CDR3 is TGTGCCAGCACCCCAGGGGGAGAGGTTGAAAAACTGTTTTTT. Protein: CASTPGGEVEKLFF.

This chain links TRBV7-2 with TRBJ1-5; 8 bases are a match to TRBD1. Trimming at V came to 6 bases and at J to 7 bases, leaving 14 bases not matched to a gene. CDR3 size: 16 residues. The germline V gene has CDR1 SGHTA and CDR2 FQGNSA. CDR3 sequence reads: CASSPSGGDGNQPQHF. Written as DNA, the CDR3 is TGTGCCAGCAGTCCATCAGGGGGCGACGGGAACCAGCCCCAGCATTTT.

As regards this clone: The same CDR3 is also encoded by other DNA sequences in this sample. The genes are TRBV5-1 and TRBJ2-3; D possibly corresponds to TRBD2 (7 bases). There are 15 residues in the CDR3. Germline V gives CDR1 SGHRS, CDR2 YFSETQ. With 0 bases removed from V and 2 bases from J, the gap between germline ends came to 10 bases. CDR3 DNA sequence: TGCGCCAGCAGCTTGGCGGGGGGCCCCACAGATACGCAGTATTTT. It encodes CASSLAGGPTDTQYF.

This chain connects TRBV6-5 to TRBJ2-1; a weak D match, TRBD2 (6 bases). The CDR3 consists of 15 residues. The V end was cut by 2 bases, the J end by 7 bases, with 15 bases between. The V gene's germline CDR1 is MNHEY and CDR2 SVGAGI. CDR3 nucleotides: TGTGCCAGCAGTTACGGCGCGGGGTCGGCGAATGAGCAGTTCTTC. Residues: CASSYGAGSANEQFF.

The chain uses TRBV9 and TRBJ2-1; maybe TRBD2 (5 bases). Germline values: CDR1 SGDLS, CDR2 YYNGEE. This CDR3 is built from 12 residues. V was cut by 4 bases and J by 7 bases, with 9 bases left in between. The CDR3 protein is CASSIRGNEQFF. DNA for the CDR3: TGTGCCAGCAGCATCCGAGGGAATGAGCAGTTCTTC.

This clone was observed a few times. CDR3 nucleotides: TGTGCCACCCTAAGACCGAACACTGAAGCTTTCTTT. Its protein product is CATLRPNTEAFF. The J gene is TRBJ1-1, the V gene TRBV28; the D is unclear. Trimming left V 10 bases short and J 1 base short, with 10 bases between. CDR3 size: 12 residues. The germline CDR1 and CDR2 sequences are MDHEN and SYDVKM.

This clone was seen a few times. The rearrangement joins TRBV7-9 to TRBJ1-2; TRBD1 matches 8 bases. V trimming: 1 base; J trimming: 2 bases; junction bases outside the gene matches: 3. This CDR3 has 15 residues. Per the germline V gene, CDR1 is SEHNR and CDR2 is FQNEAQ (reference sequence). CDR3 in amino acids: CASSLGPGGNYGYTF. DNA for the CDR3: TGTGCCAGCAGCTTAGGGCCAGGGGGCAACTATGGCTACACCTTC.